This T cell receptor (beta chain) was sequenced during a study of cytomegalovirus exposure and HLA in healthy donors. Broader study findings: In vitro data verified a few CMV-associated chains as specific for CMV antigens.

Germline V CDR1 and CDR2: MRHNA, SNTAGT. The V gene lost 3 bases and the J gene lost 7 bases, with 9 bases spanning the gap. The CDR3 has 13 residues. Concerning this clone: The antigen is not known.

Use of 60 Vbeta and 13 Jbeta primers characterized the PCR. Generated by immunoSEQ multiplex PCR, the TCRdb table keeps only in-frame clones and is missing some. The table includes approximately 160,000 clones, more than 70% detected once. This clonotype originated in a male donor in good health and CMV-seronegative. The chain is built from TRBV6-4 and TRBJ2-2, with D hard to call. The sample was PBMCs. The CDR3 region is CASSEILSGELFF. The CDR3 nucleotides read TGTGCCAGCAGTGAGATTCTTAGCGGGGAGCTGTTTTTT.